The clone carrying this TCR beta chain was seen a handful of times. Relative to the germline gene, one junction end is altered; a read error may explain this. Profiled with immunoSEQ multiplex PCR; TCRdb holds only in-frame clones, not every one. The repertoire holds approximately 160,000 clones, with approximately 87% as singletons. The CDR3 is 11 amino acids. The data are from a study of cytomegalovirus exposure and HLA in healthy donors. The clonotype originates from a woman between 25 and 40 years old in good health and CMV-seronegative. The rearrangement joins TRBV5-3 to TRBJ1-2, with D perhaps TRBD1 (5 bases). TRBV5-3 is sorted into the ORF group, with uncertain function. Specimen: PBMCs. In DNA form, the CDR3 reads TGTGTCCTCAGGGACCGTTCCCCAGTCCCCTTC. This gives the protein CVLRDRSPVPF.